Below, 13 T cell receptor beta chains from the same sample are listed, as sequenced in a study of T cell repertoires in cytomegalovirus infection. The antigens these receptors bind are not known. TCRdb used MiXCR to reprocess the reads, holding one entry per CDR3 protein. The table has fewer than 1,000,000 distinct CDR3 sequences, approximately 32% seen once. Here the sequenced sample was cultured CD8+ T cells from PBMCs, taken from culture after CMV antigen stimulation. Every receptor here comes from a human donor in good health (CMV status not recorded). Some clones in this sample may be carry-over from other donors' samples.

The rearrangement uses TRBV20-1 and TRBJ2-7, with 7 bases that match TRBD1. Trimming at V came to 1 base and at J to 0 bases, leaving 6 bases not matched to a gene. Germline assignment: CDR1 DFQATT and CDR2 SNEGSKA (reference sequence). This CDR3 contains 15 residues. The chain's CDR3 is CSARGVTGHSYEQYF. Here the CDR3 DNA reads TGCAGTGCTAGAGGGGTGACAGGGCACTCCTACGAGCAGTACTTC.

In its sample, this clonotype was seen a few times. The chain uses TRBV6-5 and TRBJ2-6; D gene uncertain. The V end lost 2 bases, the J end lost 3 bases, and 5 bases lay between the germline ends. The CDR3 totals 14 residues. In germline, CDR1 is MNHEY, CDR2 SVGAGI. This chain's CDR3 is CASSYRVGANVLTF. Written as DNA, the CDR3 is TGTGCCAGCAGTTACAGGGTTGGGGCCAACGTCCTGACTTTC.

CDR3 region: CASSSPDRGNEQYV. CDR3 in DNA: TGTGCCAGCAGTTCTCCGGACAGGGGTAACGAGCAGTACGTC. The chain has TRBV6-6 and TRBJ2-7; TRBD1 matches 9 bases. This CDR3 spans 14 amino acids. Germline CDR1 is MNHNY and CDR2 is SVGAGI (reference sequence). Trimming removed 4 bases from V and 5 bases from J; junction bases left unmatched: 6.

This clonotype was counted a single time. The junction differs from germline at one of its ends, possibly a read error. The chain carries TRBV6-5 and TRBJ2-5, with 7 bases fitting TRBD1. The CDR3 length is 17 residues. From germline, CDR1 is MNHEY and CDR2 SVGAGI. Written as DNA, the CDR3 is TGTGCCAACAGTATTCAATCCGGGACAGTGTGGCGAGAGACCCAGTACTTC. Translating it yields CANSIQSGTVWRETQYF.

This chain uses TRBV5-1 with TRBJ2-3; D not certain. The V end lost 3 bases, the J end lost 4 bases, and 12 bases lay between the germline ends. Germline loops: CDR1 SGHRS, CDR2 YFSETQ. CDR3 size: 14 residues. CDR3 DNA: TGCGCCAGCAGCTCGGGTGACTCCGCAGATACGCAGTATTTT. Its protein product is CASSSGDSADTQYF.

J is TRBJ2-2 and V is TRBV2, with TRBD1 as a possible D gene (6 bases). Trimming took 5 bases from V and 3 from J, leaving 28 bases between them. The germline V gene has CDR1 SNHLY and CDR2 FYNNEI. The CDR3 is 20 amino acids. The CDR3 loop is CASSTFPSQGTASDTGELFF. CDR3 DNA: TGTGCCAGCAGTACCTTCCCCTCCCAGGGGACGGCAAGTGACACCGGGGAGCTGTTTTTT.

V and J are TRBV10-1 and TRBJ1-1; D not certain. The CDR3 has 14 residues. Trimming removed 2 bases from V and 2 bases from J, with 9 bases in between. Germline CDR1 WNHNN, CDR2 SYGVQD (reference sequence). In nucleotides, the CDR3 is TGCGCCAGCAGTGAGAAGGCGGCAAACACTGAAGCTTTCTTT. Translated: CASSEKAANTEAFF.

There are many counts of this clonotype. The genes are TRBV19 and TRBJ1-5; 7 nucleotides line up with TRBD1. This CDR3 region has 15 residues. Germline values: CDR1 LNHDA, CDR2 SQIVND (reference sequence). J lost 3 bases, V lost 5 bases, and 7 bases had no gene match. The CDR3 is CASSSDRDVNQPQHF. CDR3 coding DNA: TGTGCCAGTAGTTCTGACAGGGATGTCAATCAGCCCCAGCATTTT.

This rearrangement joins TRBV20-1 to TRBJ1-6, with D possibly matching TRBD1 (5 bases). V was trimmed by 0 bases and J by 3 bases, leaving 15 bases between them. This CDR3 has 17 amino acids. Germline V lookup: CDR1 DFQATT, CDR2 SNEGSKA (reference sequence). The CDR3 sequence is CSARDWGGDLYNSPLHF. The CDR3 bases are TGCAGTGCTAGAGATTGGGGCGGAGATCTCTATAATTCACCCCTCCACTTT.

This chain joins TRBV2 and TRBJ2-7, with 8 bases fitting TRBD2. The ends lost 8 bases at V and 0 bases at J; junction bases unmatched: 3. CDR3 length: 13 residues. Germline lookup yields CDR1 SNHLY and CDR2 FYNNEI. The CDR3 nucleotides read TGTGCCAGCTTGGCGGGGGGCTCCTACGAGCAGTACTTC. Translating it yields CASLAGGSYEQYF.

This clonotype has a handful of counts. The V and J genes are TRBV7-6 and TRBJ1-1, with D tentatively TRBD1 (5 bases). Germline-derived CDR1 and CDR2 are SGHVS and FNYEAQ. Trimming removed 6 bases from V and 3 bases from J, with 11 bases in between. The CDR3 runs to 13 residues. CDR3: CASRRDGDTEAFF. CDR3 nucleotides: TGTGCCAGCAGAAGGGACGGGGACACTGAAGCTTTCTTT.

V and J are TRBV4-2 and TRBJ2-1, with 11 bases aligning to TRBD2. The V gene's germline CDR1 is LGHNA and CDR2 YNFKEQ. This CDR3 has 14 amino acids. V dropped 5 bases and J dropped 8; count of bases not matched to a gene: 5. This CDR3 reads CASSSSGGRDEQFF. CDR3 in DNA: TGTGCCAGCAGCTCTAGCGGGGGGAGGGATGAGCAGTTCTTC.

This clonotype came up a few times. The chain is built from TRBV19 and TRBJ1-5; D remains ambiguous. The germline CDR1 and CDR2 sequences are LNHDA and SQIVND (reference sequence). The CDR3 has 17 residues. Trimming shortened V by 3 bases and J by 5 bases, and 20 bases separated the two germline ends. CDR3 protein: CASSMFRDLGGDQPQHF. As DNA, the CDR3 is TGTGCCAGTAGTATGTTTAGAGATCTCGGCGGCGATCAGCCCCAGCATTTT.